This is a list of T cell receptor beta chains from one sample in a study of OX40 agonist ivuxolimab in advanced cancers. Sequencing used immunoSEQ multiplex PCR; TCRdb keeps in-frame clones, though not all of them. The sample holds around 65,000 clones; roughly 90% are singletons and the top ten take about 18%. The sequenced sample was CD4+ or CD8+ T cells sorted from blood, obtained in a trial of the OX40 agonist ivuxolimab. The receptors originated from an adult with an advanced solid tumor such as melanoma, head and neck, liver or kidney cancer. The CDR3 runs from the conserved cysteine through the conserved F or W. The D gene is left open where the match is weak. Size values are once, few and many counts, or a class for expanded clones, and some rows have none.

V gene	D gene	clone size	J gene	CDR3 DNA	CDR3 protein
TRBV27	TRBD2	.	TRBJ2-2	TGTGCCAGCAGTGATAACGGGGGGGCCGGGGAGCTGTTTTTT	CASSDNGGAGELFF
TRBV12-2	.	.	TRBJ2-3	TGTGCAAGTCGCTTAGTAAACGGGGGGAGCACAGATACGCAGTATTTT	CASRLVNGGSTDTQYF
TRBV7-9	.	.	TRBJ2-2	TGTGCCAGCAGCTCGGGGGCCGGGGAGCTGTTTTTT	CASSSGAGELFF
TRBV27	.	.	TRBJ2-6	TGTGCCAGCAGTTTATCATCTCGGGACCCACCAAGCTCTGGGGCCAACGTCCTGACTTTC	CASSLSSRDPPSSGANVLTF
TRBV18	.	once	TRBJ2-2	TGTGCCAGCTCACCAGGGGAAATCGGGGAGCTGTTTTTT	CASSPGEIGELFF
TRBV28	TRBD1	.	TRBJ2-6	TGTGCCAGCTGCACGCCCGGGACAGGGGCTATTTCTGGGGCCAACGTCCTGACTTTC	CASCTPGTGAISGANVLTF
TRBV20-1	.	.	TRBJ2-7	TGCAGTGCTAGAGAGGTCCGCGAGCAGTACTTC	CSAREVREQYF
TRBV10-3	.	.	TRBJ2-7	TGTGCCGTCTTGGACAGCTCCTTAACCTACGAGCAGTACTTC	CAVLDSSLTYEQYF
TRBV11-2	.	.	TRBJ2-1	TGTGCCAGCAGCTTAGAGGCGTCCTACAATGAGCAGTTCTTC	CASSLEASYNEQFF
TRBV9	.	.	TRBJ2-7	TGTGCCAGCAGTCCTCAACCCAGCGGAGAGCAGTACTTC	CASSPQPSGEQYF
TRBV7-9	TRBD2	.	TRBJ2-1	TGTGCCAGCAGCTACCTAGCGGGAGGATACAATGAGCAGTTCTTC	CASSYLAGGYNEQFF
TRBV19	TRBD1	.	TRBJ1-1	TGTGCCAGTAGTCTCCGCACAGGGGGCGATCACCCTGAAGCTTTCTTT	CASSLRTGGDHPEAFF
TRBV28	.	.	TRBJ1-2	TGTGCCAGCGCCCTCCGGAAAAGGGGCGGTGGCTACACCTTC	CASALRKRGGGYTF
TRBV4-3	.	.	TRBJ2-1	TGCGCCAGCAGCCAAGATCCTAGCCCTTACAATGAGCAGTTCTTC	CASSQDPSPYNEQFF
TRBV4-3	TRBD2	.	TRBJ2-1	TGCGCCAGCAGCCAAGAGCCTAGCGGGAACCTCTACAATGAGCAGTTCTTC	CASSQEPSGNLYNEQFF
TRBV5-4	.	.	TRBJ2-1	TGTGCCAGCAGCCCGGGACAACTCCTTTACAATGAGCAGTTCTTC	CASSPGQLLYNEQFF
TRBV9	TRBD1	.	TRBJ1-2	TGTGCCAGCAGCGTAGGAAACAGGGGGCACGACTACACCTTC	CASSVGNRGHDYTF
TRBV4-3	.	.	TRBJ2-1	TGCGCCAGCAGCCAAGATCCGGGTCCCTACAATGAGCAGTTCTTC	CASSQDPGPYNEQFF
TRBV27	.	.	TRBJ1-5	TGTGCCAGCAGTTCGCCATCCGAAACAGGGTACAATCAGCCCCAGCATTTT	CASSSPSETGYNQPQHF
TRBV5-4	TRBD2	.	TRBJ2-7	TGTGCCAGCAGGGGGACTAGCGGGAGTGGGGGCTACGAGCAGTACTTC	CASRGTSGSGGYEQYF
TRBV5-4	.	.	TRBJ2-3	TGTGCCAGCAGCTTGGAAGAAAGCACAGATACGCAGTATTTT	CASSLEESTDTQYF
TRBV5-6	TRBD2	.	TRBJ2-7	TGTGCCAGCAGCTCGCTCGGCGGGGGCTCCTACGAGCAGTACTTC	CASSSLGGGSYEQYF
TRBV7-2	.	.	TRBJ2-1	TGTGCCAGCAGCGAGACTCGGGATGAGCAGTTCTTC	CASSETRDEQFF
TRBV4-3	TRBD2	.	TRBJ2-1	TGCGCCAGCAGCCAAGATCGGACTAGGGTCGGCAATGAGCAGTTCTTC	CASSQDRTRVGNEQFF
TRBV7-8	.	.	TRBJ2-2	TGTGCCAGCAGCTCCCGCAAAACCGGGGAGCTGTTTTTT	CASSSRKTGELFF
TRBV10-2	.	.	TRBJ2-7	TGCGCCAGCAGTGAGGCAGGGAGCTCCTACGAGCAGTACTTC	CASSEAGSSYEQYF
TRBV28	.	.	TRBJ2-3	TGTGCCAGCAGTTCAGGGGGGGCGACAGGGCGTACAGATACGCAGTATTTT	CASSSGGATGRTDTQYF
TRBV5-6	.	.	TRBJ1-4	TGTGCCAGCAGTATTACCACAGGGGAAAAACTGTTTTTT	CASSITTGEKLFF
TRBV5-6	.	.	TRBJ2-7	TGTGCCAGCAGCTTTCGGAGCGAGCAGTACTTC	CASSFRSEQYF
TRBV6-5	.	.	TRBJ2-2	TGTGCCATCGAGCGGAGGGACGGCACCGGGGAGCTGTTTTTT	CAIERRDGTGELFF
TRBV19	TRBD1	.	TRBJ2-1	TGTGCCAGTAGTATCGGGACAGTTAACAATGAGCAGTTCTTC	CASSIGTVNNEQFF
TRBV15	TRBD1	.	TRBJ1-1	TGTGCCACCAGCAGTGGACAGGAGAACACTGAAGCTTTCTTT	CATSSGQENTEAFF
TRBV13	TRBD2	once	TRBJ2-1	TGTGCCAGCAGCTCTTCACTAGCGGGAGTTACATATGAGCAGTTCTTC	CASSSSLAGVTYEQFF
TRBV28	.	few	TRBJ1-5	TGTGCCAGCAGTTCGGGACGGCTTAATCAGCCCCAGCATTTT	CASSSGRLNQPQHF
TRBV28	.	.	TRBJ2-2	TGTGCCAGCAGTTTTTGGGGGAGCAGAACCGGGGAGCTGTTTTTT	CASSFWGSRTGELFF
TRBV7-9	.	once	TRBJ1-1	TGTGCCAGCAGCACACTGCGGGACTTGAACACTGAAGCTTTCTTT	CASSTLRDLNTEAFF
TRBV28	.	.	TRBJ1-5	TGTGCCAGCAGTCCCGAAGGACACTATAGCAATCAGCCCCAGCATTTT	CASSPEGHYSNQPQHF
TRBV4-3	.	.	TRBJ2-7	TGCGCCAGCAGCCCCTCGTCGGCAACCTACGAGCAGTACTTC	CASSPSSATYEQYF
TRBV4-3	.	.	TRBJ2-1	TGCGCCAGCAGCCAAGATTTGGAGAATGAGCAGTTCTTC	CASSQDLENEQFF
TRBV28	.	.	TRBJ2-7	TGTGCCAGCAGCTTCTCGGACCCCGCCTACGAGCAGTACTTC	CASSFSDPAYEQYF
TRBV6-1	.	.	TRBJ1-2	TGTGCCAGCACATGGGGGCTACAGGGCTACACCTTC	CASTWGLQGYTF
TRBV5-4	TRBD2	.	TRBJ2-3	TGTGCCAGCAGTGGGTCTAGCGGATACACAGATACGCAGTATTTT	CASSGSSGYTDTQYF
TRBV25-1	.	.	TRBJ1-1	TGTGCCAGCAGTGAATTCACAGATTATCCCACTGAAGCTTTCTTT	CASSEFTDYPTEAFF
TRBV6-5	.	few	TRBJ2-5	TGTGCCAGCAGTTACTCGAAAAGGGGTGAGACCCAGTACTTC	CASSYSKRGETQYF
TRBV7-9	.	once	TRBJ2-2	TGTGCCAGCAGCGCTCTAGGGGTGGGCACCGGGGAGCTGTTTTTT	CASSALGVGTGELFF
TRBV2	TRBD1	once	TRBJ1-2	TGTGCCAGCGTCCCTAGGTCGTCAGGGGGCAATGGCTACACCTTC	CASVPRSSGGNGYTF
TRBV7-7	.	.	TRBJ2-2	TGTGCTAGCAGCCGCGGGGTTGTGGGTAAGAGACGCACCGGGGAGCTGTTTTTT	CASSRGVVGKRRTGELFF
TRBV7-6	.	.	TRBJ1-3	TGTGCCAGCAGCCTGAAGAGCGGGCTCACTGGAAACACCATATATTTT	CASSLKSGLTGNTIYF
TRBV27	.	.	TRBJ2-3	TGTGCCAGCAGTTTAAGCGCGGGCCTCACAGATACGCAGTATTTT	CASSLSAGLTDTQYF
TRBV4-2	TRBD2	.	TRBJ2-7	TGTGCCAGCAGCCCCGAAGATAATAGCGGGAGCCGCTCCTACGAGCAGTACTTC	CASSPEDNSGSRSYEQYF
TRBV5-6	TRBD2	.	TRBJ2-7	TGTGCCAGCACCCTCTCTAGCGGGGGGTCCTACGAGCAGTACTTC	CASTLSSGGSYEQYF